This TCR beta chain was observed in a study of early T cells in non-severe SARS-CoV-2 infection. Whole-study context: Unpaired chains resulted from sequencing bulk RNA of unsorted whole blood.

This clonotype occurred a few times. No antigen is known for it. The TCR library protocol attached unique molecular identifiers to the individual cDNA molecules. A single record per CDR3 protein comes from TCRdb applying MiXCR to the 5' RACE reads. The table has tens of thousands of distinct CDR3 sequences, roughly 11% seen once. Findings and limits, study-wide: Comparison of clonotypes with VDJdb favored anti-spike CD8 responses while missing private and CD4 specificities.

The length of the CDR3 is 14 residues. After removal of 7 bases from V and 7 bases from J, the junction contained 15 bases not matched to a gene. The germline V gene has CDR1 DFQATT and CDR2 SNEGSKA (reference sequence). The receptor was isolated from an adult who was a healthcare worker with PCR-confirmed SARS-CoV-2 infection or an uninfected control (not recorded which). Sequencing input: whole blood. The chain couples TRBV20-1 to TRBJ2-7; TRBD1 aligns across 8 bases. CDR3 nucleotide sequence: TGCAGTGTACCGGGGACAGGAGACTGGAGGGAGCAGTACTTC. This codes for CSVPGTGDWREQYF.